The entry below gives a single TCR beta chain sequence along with its context. V dropped 4 bases and J dropped 0 bases, with 19 bases sitting between them. Germline values: CDR1 LNHDA, CDR2 SQIVND (reference sequence). This CDR3 is built from 18 residues. Authors' data handling: Reference gene primer amplification in the assay estimated nucleated cell counts. The table came from immunoSEQ multiplex PCR; TCRdb's copy has only in-frame clones and leaves some out. V, J and clone size were drawn from that table, and D and trimming were deduced from the DNA. The sample has 280,000 or so clones, approximately 90% seen once. The source of the sample is a study of blood T cell repertoires in COVID-19. About the research overall: The study drew acute and convalescent COVID-19 samples from the United States, Italy and Spain. T cells, B-cell-depleted T cells, or PBMCs supplied cDNA or gDNA.

Sequencing was performed on peripheral blood. The chain joins TRBV19 to TRBJ1-5; maybe TRBD1 (6 bases). The source of this sequence is a woman in her 30s who had recovered from COVID-19. The CDR3 region is CASSRDTLLPYSNQPQHF. The CDR3 DNA reads as TGTGCCAGTAGTAGGGACACCTTACTCCCATATAGCAATCAGCCCCAGCATTTT.